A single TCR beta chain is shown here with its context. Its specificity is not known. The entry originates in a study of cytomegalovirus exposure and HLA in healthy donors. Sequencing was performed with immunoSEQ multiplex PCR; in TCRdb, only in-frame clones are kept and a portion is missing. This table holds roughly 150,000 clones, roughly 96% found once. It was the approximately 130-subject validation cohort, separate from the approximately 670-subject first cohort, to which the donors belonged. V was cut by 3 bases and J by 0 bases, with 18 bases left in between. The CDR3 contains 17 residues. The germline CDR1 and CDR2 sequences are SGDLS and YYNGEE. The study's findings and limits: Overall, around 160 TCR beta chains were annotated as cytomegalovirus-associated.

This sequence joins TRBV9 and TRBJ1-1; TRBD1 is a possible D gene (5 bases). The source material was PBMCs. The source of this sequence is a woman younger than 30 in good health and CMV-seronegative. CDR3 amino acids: CASSDAPLTDLNTEAFF. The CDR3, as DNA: TGTGCCAGCAGCGATGCCCCTCTGACAGACTTGAACACTGAAGCTTTCTTT.